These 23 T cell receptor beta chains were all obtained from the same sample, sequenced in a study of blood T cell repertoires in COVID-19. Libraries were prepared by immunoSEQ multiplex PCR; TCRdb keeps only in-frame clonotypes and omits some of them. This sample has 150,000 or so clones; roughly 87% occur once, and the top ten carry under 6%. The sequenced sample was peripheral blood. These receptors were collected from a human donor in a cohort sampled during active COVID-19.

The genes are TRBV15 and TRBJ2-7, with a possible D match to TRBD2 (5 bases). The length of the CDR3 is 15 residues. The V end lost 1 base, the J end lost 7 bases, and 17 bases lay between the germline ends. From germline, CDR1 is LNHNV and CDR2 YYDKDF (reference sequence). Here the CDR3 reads CATSRGEAGGREQYF. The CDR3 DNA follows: TGTGCCACCAGCAGAGGAGAGGCGGGTGGTCGGGAGCAGTACTTC.

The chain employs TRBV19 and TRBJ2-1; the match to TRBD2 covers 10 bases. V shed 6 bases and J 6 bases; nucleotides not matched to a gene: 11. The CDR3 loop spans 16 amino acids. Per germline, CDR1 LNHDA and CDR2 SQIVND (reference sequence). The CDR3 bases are TGTGCCAGTAGGGGCGGGGCGGGACTAGCGATCAATGAGCAGTTCTTC. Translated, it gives CASRGGAGLAINEQFF.

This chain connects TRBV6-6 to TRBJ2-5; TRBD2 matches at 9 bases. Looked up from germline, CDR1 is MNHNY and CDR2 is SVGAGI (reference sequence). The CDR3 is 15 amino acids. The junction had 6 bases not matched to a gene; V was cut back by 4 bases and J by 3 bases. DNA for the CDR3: TGTGCCAGCAGTTCGGGCGGGAGGGGGGAAGAGACCCAGTACTTC. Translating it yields CASSSGGRGEETQYF.

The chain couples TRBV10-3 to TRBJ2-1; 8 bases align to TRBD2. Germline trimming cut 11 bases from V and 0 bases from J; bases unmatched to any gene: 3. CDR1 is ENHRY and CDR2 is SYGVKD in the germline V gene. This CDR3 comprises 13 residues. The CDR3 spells CAARGGSYNEQFF. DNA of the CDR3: TGTGCCGCCCGGGGGGGCTCCTACAATGAGCAGTTCTTC.

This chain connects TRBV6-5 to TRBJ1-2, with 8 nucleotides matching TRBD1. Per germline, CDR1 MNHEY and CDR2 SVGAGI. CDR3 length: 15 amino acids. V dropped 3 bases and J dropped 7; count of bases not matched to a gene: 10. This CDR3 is CASSYGPTGEGGYTF. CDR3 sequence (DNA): TGTGCCAGCAGTTATGGCCCGACAGGGGAAGGTGGCTACACCTTC.

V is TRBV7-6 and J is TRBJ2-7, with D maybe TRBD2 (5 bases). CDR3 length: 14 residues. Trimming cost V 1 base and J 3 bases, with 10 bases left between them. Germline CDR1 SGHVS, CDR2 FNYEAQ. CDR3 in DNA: TGTGCCAGCAGCTTAGGGTCGGGGTACTACGAGCAGTACTTC. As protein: CASSLGSGYYEQYF.

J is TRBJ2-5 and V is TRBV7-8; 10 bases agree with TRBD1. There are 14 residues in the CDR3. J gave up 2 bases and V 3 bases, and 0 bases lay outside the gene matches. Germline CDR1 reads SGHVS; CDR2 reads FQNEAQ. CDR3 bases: TGTGCCAGCAGCTTGGACAGGGGGCAAGAGACCCAGTACTTC. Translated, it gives CASSLDRGQETQYF.

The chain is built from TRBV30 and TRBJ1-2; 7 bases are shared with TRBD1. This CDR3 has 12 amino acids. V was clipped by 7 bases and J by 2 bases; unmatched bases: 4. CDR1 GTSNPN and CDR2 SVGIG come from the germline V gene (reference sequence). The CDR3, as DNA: TGTGCCTCTCCGGGACAGAACTATGGCTACACCTTC. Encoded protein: CASPGQNYGYTF.

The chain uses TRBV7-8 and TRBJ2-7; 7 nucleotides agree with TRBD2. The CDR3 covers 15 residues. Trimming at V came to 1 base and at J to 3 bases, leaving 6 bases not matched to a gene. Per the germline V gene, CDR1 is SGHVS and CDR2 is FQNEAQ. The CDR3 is CASSLGGRVGYEQYF. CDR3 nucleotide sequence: TGTGCCAGCAGCTTAGGAGGGAGGGTCGGCTACGAGCAGTACTTC.

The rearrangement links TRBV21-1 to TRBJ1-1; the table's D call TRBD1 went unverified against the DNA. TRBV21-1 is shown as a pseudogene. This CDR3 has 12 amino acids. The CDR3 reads CASSPLGAEAFF. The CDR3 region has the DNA TGTGCCAGCAGCCCTTTGGGCGCTGAAGCTTTCTTT.

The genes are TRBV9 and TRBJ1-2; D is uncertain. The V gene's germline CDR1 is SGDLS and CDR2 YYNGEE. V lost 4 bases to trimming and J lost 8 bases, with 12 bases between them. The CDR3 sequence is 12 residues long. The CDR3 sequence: CASSPPLGGYTF. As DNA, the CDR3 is TGTGCCAGCAGCCCCCCCCTCGGGGGCTACACCTTC.

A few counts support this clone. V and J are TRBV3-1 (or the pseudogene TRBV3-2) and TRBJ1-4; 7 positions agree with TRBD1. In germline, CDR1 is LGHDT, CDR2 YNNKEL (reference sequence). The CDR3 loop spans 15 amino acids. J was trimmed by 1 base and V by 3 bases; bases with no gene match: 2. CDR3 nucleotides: TGTGCCAGCAGCCAGAGACAGGGAACTAATGAAAAACTGTTTTTT. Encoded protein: CASSQRQGTNEKLFF.

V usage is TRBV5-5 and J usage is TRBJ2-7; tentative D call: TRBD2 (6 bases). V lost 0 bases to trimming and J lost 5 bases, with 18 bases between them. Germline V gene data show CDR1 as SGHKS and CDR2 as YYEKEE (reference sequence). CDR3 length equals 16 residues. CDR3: CASSLAPRRGWDEQYF. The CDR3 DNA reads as TGTGCCAGCAGCTTGGCTCCCAGGAGGGGTTGGGACGAGCAGTACTTC.

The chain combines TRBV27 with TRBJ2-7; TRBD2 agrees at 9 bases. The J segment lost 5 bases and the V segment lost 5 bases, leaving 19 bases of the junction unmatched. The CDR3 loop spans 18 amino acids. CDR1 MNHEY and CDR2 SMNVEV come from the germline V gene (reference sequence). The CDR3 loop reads CASSPLFESLAGFHEQYF. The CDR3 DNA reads TGTGCCAGCAGTCCCCTATTTGAAAGTCTAGCGGGATTTCACGAGCAGTACTTC.

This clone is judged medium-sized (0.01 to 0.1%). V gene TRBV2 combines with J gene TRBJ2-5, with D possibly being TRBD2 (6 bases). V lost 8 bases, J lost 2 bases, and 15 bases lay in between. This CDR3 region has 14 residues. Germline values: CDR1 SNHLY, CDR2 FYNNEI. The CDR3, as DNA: TGTGCCAGCGGGGTAGCGGACTCACAAGAGACCCAGTACTTC. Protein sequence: CASGVADSQETQYF.

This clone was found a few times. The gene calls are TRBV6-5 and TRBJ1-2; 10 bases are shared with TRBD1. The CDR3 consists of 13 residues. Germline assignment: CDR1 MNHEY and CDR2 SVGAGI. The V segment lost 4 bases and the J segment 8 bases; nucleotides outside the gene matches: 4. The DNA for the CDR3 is TGTGCCAGCAGTTCGGGACAGGGGTTGGGCTACACCTTC. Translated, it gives CASSSGQGLGYTF.

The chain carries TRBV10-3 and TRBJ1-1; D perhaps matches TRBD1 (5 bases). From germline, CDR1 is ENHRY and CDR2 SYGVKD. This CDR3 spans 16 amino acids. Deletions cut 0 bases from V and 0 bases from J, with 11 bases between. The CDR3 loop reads CAISESGGTVNTEAFF. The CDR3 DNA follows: TGTGCCATCAGTGAGTCGGGAGGGACCGTGAACACTGAAGCTTTCTTT.

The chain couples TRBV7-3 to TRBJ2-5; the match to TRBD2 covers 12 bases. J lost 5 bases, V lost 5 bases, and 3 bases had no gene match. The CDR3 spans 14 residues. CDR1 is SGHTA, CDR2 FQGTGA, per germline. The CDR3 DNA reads TGTGCCAGCAGCCCTAGCGGGGGGGTGGAGACCCAGTACTTC. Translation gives CASSPSGGVETQYF.

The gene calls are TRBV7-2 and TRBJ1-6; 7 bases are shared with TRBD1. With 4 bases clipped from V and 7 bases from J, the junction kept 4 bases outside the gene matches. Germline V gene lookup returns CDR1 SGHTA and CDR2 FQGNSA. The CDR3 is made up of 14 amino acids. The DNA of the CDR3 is TGTGCCAGCAGCTCGGGGACAGAAAATTCACCCCTCCACTTT. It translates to CASSSGTENSPLHF.

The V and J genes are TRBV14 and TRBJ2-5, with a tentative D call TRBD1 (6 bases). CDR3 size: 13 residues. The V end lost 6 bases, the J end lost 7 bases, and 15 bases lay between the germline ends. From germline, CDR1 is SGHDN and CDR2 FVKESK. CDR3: CASRGTGFWTQYF. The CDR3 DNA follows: TGTGCCAGCAGGGGAACAGGGTTTTGGACCCAGTACTTC.

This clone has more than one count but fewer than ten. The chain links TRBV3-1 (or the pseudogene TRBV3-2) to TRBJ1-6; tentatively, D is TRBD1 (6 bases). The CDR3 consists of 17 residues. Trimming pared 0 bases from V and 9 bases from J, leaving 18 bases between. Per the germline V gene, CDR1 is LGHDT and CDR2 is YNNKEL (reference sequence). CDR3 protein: CASSQDLGAGYGSPLHF. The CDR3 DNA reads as TGTGCCAGCAGCCAAGATTTGGGGGCAGGGTATGGTTCACCCCTCCACTTT.

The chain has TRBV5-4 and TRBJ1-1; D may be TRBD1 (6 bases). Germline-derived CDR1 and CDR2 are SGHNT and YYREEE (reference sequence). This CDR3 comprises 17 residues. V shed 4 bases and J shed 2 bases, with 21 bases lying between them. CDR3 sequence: CASSRKNHREGNTEAFF. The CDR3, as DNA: TGTGCCAGCAGCCGAAAAAACCACAGGGAAGGAAACACTGAAGCTTTCTTT.

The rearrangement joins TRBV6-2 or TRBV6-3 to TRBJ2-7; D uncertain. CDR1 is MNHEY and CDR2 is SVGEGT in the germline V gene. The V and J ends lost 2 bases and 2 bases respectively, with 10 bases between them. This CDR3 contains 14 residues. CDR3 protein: CASSYGQNTYEQYF. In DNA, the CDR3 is TGTGCCAGCAGTTACGGGCAGAATACCTACGAGCAGTACTTC.